The rows below give T cell receptor beta chains drawn from one sample of a study of blood T cell repertoires in COVID-19. Generated by immunoSEQ multiplex PCR, the TCRdb table keeps only in-frame clones and is missing some. The sample has under 200,000 clones, roughly 80% seen once. The sequencing sample was made of peripheral blood. These receptors were taken from a man younger than 35 with active or convalescent COVID-19. The CDR3 runs from the conserved cysteine through the conserved F or W. D genes are given only for firm matches. For some rows the clone size is stated as once, few or many, or as a class when expanded; others skip it.

D	size	V	J	CDR3	DNA
TRBD2	.	TRBV7-3	TRBJ2-5	CASSYQPGRGETQYF	TGTGCCAGCAGCTACCAGCCCGGGAGGGGGGAGACCCAGTACTTC
.	.	TRBV6-5	TRBJ1-5	CASGGGREVNQPQHF	TGTGCCAGCGGGGGGGGCAGGGAGGTCAATCAGCCCCAGCATTTT
.	.	TRBV27	TRBJ1-2	CASSSHQTGSYGYTF	TGTGCCAGCAGTTCTCATCAAACAGGCTCCTATGGCTACACCTTC
TRBD1	.	TRBV12-3/TRBV12-4	TRBJ1-2	CASSRQGAPGYTF	TGTGCCAGCAGTAGACAGGGGGCTCCTGGCTACACCTTC
TRBD2	.	TRBV6-2/TRBV6-3	TRBJ2-4	CASSSGSAKNIQYF	TGTGCCAGCAGCAGCGGGAGTGCCAAAAACATTCAGTACTTC
TRBD2	.	TRBV7-2	TRBJ2-5	CASSLALAGQETQYF	TGTGCCAGCAGCTTAGCCCTAGCGGGTCAAGAGACCCAGTACTTC
TRBD1	.	TRBV18	TRBJ2-7	CASSPYSGDRAYEQYF	TGTGCCAGCTCACCCTATTCTGGGGACAGAGCCTACGAGCAGTACTTC
.	.	TRBV3-1/TRBV3-2	TRBJ1-6	CASSLRTLDNSPLHF	TGTGCCAGCAGCCTGAGGACACTGGATAATTCACCCCTCCACTTT
.	.	TRBV5-1	TRBJ1-1	CASSFSGYGAFF	TGCGCCAGCAGCTTCTCCGGGTACGGAGCTTTCTTT
TRBD2	.	TRBV18	TRBJ2-7	CASSPATSGYEQYF	TGTGCCAGCTCACCCGCGACTAGCGGCTACGAGCAGTACTTC
.	.	TRBV7-2	TRBJ2-5	CASSSGREQTQYF	TGTGCCAGCAGCTCCGGCAGGGAACAGACCCAGTACTTC
TRBD2	.	TRBV7-9	TRBJ2-5	CASSPRLASETQYF	TGTGCCAGCAGCCCGAGACTAGCTTCAGAGACCCAGTACTTC
TRBD1	.	TRBV18	TRBJ1-2	CASSQNRDRGFYGYTF	TGTGCCAGCTCGCAAAACCGGGACAGGGGGTTCTATGGCTACACCTTC
.	.	TRBV6-5	TRBJ1-2	CASSPDRRYGYTF	TGTGCCAGCAGTCCAGACAGGAGGTATGGCTACACCTTC
.	few	TRBV4-2	TRBJ2-1	CASSQEASGSYNEQFF	TGTGCCAGCAGCCAAGAGGCGAGCGGGTCCTACAATGAGCAGTTCTTC
TRBD1	.	TRBV3-1/TRBV3-2	TRBJ1-2	CASRQGTAYGYTF	TGTGCCAGCAGGCAGGGGACAGCCTATGGCTACACCTTC
TRBD1	once	TRBV14	TRBJ1-4	CASRPGTGDEKLFF	TGTGCCAGCAGACCCGGGACAGGGGATGAAAAACTGTTTTTT
.	once	TRBV12-3/TRBV12-4	TRBJ1-1	CASTIRNTEAFF	TGTGCCAGCACAATCAGGAACACTGAAGCTTTCTTT
TRBD1	.	TRBV7-9	TRBJ2-3	CASSFTGADTQYF	TGTGCCAGCAGCTTTACAGGGGCAGATACGCAGTATTTT
.	.	TRBV28	TRBJ1-1	CASSFVAGIRLMNTEAFF	TGTGCCAGCAGTTTTGTTGCGGGGATCCGGCTCATGAACACTGAAGCTTTCTTT
TRBD1	.	TRBV18	TRBJ1-3	CASSPVRDSSGNTIYF	TGTGCCAGCTCACCAGTCCGGGACAGCTCTGGAAACACCATATATTTT
TRBD2	.	TRBV19	TRBJ2-3	CASSYTSGGSGTQYF	TGTGCCAGTAGTTATACTAGCGGGGGTTCGGGTACGCAGTATTTT
TRBD1	.	TRBV5-1	TRBJ2-1	CASSLNQGVTYNEQFF	TGCGCCAGCAGCTTAAATCAGGGGGTAACCTACAATGAGCAGTTCTTC
TRBD1	once	TRBV27	TRBJ1-2	CASSLRTGNYGYTF	TGTGCCAGCAGTTTAAGGACAGGGAACTATGGCTACACCTTC
TRBD1	.	TRBV6-4	TRBJ1-1	CASSRDRAGTEAFF	TGTGCCAGCAGCCGGGACAGGGCGGGGACTGAAGCTTTCTTT
.	.	TRBV6-5	TRBJ1-2	CASSYLDSGYGYTF	TGTGCCAGCAGTTACTTGGACAGCGGATATGGCTACACCTTC
.	.	TRBV24-1	TRBJ2-6	CATSDPRLGANVLTF	TGTGCCACCAGTGACCCCCGGTTGGGGGCCAACGTCCTGACTTTC
.	.	TRBV10-3	TRBJ2-5	CAISKGEETQYF	TGTGCCATCAGTAAAGGGGAAGAGACCCAGTACTTC
.	.	TRBV27	TRBJ1-4	CASSLRGGFEKLFF	TGTGCCAGCAGTTTAAGAGGGGGTTTTGAAAAACTGTTTTTT
.	.	TRBV6-6	TRBJ2-5	CASSRNAVGVKGETQYF	TGTGCCAGCAGTCGAAACGCGGTAGGGGTTAAGGGAGAGACCCAGTACTTC
.	few	TRBV20-1	TRBJ1-1	CSASWNTEAFF	TGCAGTGCTAGCTGGAACACTGAAGCTTTCTTT
TRBD2	.	TRBV11-2	TRBJ2-7	CASSLYGTSGSDLYEQYF	TGTGCCAGCAGCTTATACGGGACTAGCGGGAGCGACCTCTACGAGCAGTACTTC
TRBD1	once	TRBV5-1	TRBJ1-2	CASTQDRVGGGYTF	TGCGCCAGCACCCAGGACAGGGTAGGAGGGGGCTACACCTTC
TRBD1	once	TRBV19	TRBJ1-1	CASSVQTGVTEAFF	TGTGCCAGTAGTGTTCAAACAGGGGTCACTGAAGCTTTCTTT
TRBD2	.	TRBV7-3	TRBJ2-1	CASSLLGHTSGRTSEQFF	TGTGCCAGCAGCTTACTTGGGCATACTAGCGGGAGAACTAGTGAGCAGTTCTTC
.	.	TRBV23-1	TRBJ1-1	CASSQSRGQPPSMNTEAFF	TGCGCCAGCAGTCAATCCCGGGGACAACCTCCCAGCATGAACACTGAAGCTTTCTTT
TRBD2	.	TRBV7-3	TRBJ2-1	CASSPRGGAGGPGEQFF	TGTGCCAGCAGCCCCCGAGGAGGAGCGGGAGGGCCTGGTGAGCAGTTCTTC
TRBD1	.	TRBV5-1	TRBJ2-7	CASSSTGDPSYEQYF	TGCGCCAGCAGCTCGACAGGGGACCCCTCCTACGAGCAGTACTTC
.	.	TRBV7-7	TRBJ2-2	CASSLSENTGELFF	TGTGCTAGCAGCTTATCAGAGAACACCGGGGAGCTGTTTTTT
TRBD1	.	TRBV18	TRBJ1-1	CASSLRDSQEAFF	TGTGCCAGCTCATTGCGGGACAGCCAAGAAGCTTTCTTT
.	few	TRBV7-9	TRBJ1-4	CASSREGDIGEKLFF	TGTGCCAGCTCGCGGGAGGGCGATATAGGTGAAAAACTGTTTTTT
TRBD1	.	TRBV19	TRBJ1-6	CASSITGDGSPLHF	TGTGCCAGTAGTATAACAGGGGATGGTTCACCCCTCCACTTT
TRBD1	.	TRBV18	TRBJ2-7	CATSWGTGQTYEQYF	TGTGCAACCTCCTGGGGGACAGGCCAAACCTACGAGCAGTACTTC
TRBD2	few	TRBV28	TRBJ2-7	CASRTSGSYEQYF	TGTGCCAGCCGAACTAGCGGGAGCTACGAGCAGTACTTC
.	.	TRBV6-2/TRBV6-3	TRBJ2-7	CASSYNPGYEQYF	TGTGCCAGCAGTTACAATCCAGGCTACGAGCAGTACTTC
TRBD2	.	TRBV28	TRBJ2-3	CVTGTSGYTQYF	TGTGTTACCGGGACTAGCGGTTATACGCAGTATTTT
.	.	TRBV11-2	TRBJ2-4	CASSLDINRENIQYF	TGTGCCAGCAGCTTGGACATCAACAGGGAAAACATTCAGTACTTC
.	.	TRBV7-3	TRBJ2-2	CASSPRGGNTGELFF	TGTGCCAGCAGCCCAAGGGGCGGGAACACCGGGGAGCTGTTTTTT
.	.	TRBV2	TRBJ1-6	CASRSDSSPLHF	TGTGCCAGCAGGTCGGACAGTTCACCCCTCCACTTT
TRBD2	.	TRBV5-1	TRBJ2-7	CASSFGFISLAGGSEQYF	TGCGCCAGCAGCTTTGGGTTTATCAGTCTAGCGGGGGGCAGCGAGCAGTACTTC
TRBD2	few	TRBV28	TRBJ2-3	CASSWGGTTVNTQYF	TGTGCCAGCAGTTGGGGGGGGACTACCGTGAATACGCAGTATTTT
TRBD2	.	TRBV6-4	TRBJ2-2	CASSKLAGVTGELFF	TGTGCCAGCAGTAAACTAGCGGGAGTGACCGGGGAGCTGTTTTTT